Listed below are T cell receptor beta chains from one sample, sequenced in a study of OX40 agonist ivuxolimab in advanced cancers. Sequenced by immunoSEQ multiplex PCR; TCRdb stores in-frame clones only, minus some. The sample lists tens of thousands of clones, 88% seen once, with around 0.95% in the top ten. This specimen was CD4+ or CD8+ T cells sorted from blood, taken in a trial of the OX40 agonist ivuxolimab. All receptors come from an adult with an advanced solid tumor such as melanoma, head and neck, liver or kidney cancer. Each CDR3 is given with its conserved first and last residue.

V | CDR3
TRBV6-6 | CASSYSPQGFGYTF
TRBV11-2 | CASSPRQGSETQYF
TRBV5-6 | CASSFKVQRGNIQYF
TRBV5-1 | CASSLGQNSNQPQHF
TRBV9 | CASSDRGGLTNSPLHF
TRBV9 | CASSVVGQGPTGELFF
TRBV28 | CASSSYTDTQYF
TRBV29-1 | CSVGQTANEQFF
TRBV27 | CASSLTAGKMAYEQYF
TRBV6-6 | CASSYRELHQPQHF
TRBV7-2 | CASSLNGGEQPQHF
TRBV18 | CASSPRDRGEHTEAFF
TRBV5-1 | CASSSPSLTSGIYNEQFF
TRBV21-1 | CASAQGFTEAFF
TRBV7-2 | CASSLRGGGSSYEQYF
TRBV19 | CASISSPRSGYTF
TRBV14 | CASSQDDYFTDTQYF
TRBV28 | CASSSPGQGNEKLFF
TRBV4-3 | CASSQDAGTGGEGCTF
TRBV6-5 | CASTGLGSSYEQYF
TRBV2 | CASSVRGAKYEQYF
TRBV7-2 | CASSSLGGPYNEQFF
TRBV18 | CASSLSRDRGRAFSQYF
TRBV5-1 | CASSLVGQGDTGELFF
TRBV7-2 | CASSPPFGLDETQYF
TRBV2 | CASSADVRPQHF
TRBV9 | CASSVGVSGRGYEQYF
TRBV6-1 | CASSALGTSGIHEQFF
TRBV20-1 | CSASIEQYF
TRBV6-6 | CASTSLGNTIYF
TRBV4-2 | CASSRDRGSNQPQHF
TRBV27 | CASSTGLAGRVGETQYF
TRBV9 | CASSVDGRGTDTQYF
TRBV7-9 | CASSFLDQTEAFF
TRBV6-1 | CASSSVLLQGGEQYF
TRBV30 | CAWSVRGNQPQHF
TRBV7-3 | CASSYDHTNNEQFF
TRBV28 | CASSPAGAKIIKAFF
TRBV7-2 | CASSLLGGRLAKNIQYF
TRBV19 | CASSIVAAGAGVLETQYF
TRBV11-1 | CASRRSATGELFF
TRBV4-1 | CASSQEVSGRPEAFF
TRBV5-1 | CASSPQTANTEAFF
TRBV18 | CASSPLQETQYF
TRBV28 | CASSPHRTPAGPQYF
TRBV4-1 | CASSQDREDRVQGNQPQHF
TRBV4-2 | CASRRGRGQETQYF
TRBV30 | CAWSVGTGVSSYNEQFF
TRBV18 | CASSHSYGANTGELFF
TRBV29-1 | CSVILGALTPTDNYGYTF
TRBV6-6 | CASSYRRDRNEQFF
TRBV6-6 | CASSSRTGGGELFF
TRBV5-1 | CASSDGLGSTDTQYF
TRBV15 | CATSRVPSGELFF
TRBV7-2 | CASSLGGTENTEAFF